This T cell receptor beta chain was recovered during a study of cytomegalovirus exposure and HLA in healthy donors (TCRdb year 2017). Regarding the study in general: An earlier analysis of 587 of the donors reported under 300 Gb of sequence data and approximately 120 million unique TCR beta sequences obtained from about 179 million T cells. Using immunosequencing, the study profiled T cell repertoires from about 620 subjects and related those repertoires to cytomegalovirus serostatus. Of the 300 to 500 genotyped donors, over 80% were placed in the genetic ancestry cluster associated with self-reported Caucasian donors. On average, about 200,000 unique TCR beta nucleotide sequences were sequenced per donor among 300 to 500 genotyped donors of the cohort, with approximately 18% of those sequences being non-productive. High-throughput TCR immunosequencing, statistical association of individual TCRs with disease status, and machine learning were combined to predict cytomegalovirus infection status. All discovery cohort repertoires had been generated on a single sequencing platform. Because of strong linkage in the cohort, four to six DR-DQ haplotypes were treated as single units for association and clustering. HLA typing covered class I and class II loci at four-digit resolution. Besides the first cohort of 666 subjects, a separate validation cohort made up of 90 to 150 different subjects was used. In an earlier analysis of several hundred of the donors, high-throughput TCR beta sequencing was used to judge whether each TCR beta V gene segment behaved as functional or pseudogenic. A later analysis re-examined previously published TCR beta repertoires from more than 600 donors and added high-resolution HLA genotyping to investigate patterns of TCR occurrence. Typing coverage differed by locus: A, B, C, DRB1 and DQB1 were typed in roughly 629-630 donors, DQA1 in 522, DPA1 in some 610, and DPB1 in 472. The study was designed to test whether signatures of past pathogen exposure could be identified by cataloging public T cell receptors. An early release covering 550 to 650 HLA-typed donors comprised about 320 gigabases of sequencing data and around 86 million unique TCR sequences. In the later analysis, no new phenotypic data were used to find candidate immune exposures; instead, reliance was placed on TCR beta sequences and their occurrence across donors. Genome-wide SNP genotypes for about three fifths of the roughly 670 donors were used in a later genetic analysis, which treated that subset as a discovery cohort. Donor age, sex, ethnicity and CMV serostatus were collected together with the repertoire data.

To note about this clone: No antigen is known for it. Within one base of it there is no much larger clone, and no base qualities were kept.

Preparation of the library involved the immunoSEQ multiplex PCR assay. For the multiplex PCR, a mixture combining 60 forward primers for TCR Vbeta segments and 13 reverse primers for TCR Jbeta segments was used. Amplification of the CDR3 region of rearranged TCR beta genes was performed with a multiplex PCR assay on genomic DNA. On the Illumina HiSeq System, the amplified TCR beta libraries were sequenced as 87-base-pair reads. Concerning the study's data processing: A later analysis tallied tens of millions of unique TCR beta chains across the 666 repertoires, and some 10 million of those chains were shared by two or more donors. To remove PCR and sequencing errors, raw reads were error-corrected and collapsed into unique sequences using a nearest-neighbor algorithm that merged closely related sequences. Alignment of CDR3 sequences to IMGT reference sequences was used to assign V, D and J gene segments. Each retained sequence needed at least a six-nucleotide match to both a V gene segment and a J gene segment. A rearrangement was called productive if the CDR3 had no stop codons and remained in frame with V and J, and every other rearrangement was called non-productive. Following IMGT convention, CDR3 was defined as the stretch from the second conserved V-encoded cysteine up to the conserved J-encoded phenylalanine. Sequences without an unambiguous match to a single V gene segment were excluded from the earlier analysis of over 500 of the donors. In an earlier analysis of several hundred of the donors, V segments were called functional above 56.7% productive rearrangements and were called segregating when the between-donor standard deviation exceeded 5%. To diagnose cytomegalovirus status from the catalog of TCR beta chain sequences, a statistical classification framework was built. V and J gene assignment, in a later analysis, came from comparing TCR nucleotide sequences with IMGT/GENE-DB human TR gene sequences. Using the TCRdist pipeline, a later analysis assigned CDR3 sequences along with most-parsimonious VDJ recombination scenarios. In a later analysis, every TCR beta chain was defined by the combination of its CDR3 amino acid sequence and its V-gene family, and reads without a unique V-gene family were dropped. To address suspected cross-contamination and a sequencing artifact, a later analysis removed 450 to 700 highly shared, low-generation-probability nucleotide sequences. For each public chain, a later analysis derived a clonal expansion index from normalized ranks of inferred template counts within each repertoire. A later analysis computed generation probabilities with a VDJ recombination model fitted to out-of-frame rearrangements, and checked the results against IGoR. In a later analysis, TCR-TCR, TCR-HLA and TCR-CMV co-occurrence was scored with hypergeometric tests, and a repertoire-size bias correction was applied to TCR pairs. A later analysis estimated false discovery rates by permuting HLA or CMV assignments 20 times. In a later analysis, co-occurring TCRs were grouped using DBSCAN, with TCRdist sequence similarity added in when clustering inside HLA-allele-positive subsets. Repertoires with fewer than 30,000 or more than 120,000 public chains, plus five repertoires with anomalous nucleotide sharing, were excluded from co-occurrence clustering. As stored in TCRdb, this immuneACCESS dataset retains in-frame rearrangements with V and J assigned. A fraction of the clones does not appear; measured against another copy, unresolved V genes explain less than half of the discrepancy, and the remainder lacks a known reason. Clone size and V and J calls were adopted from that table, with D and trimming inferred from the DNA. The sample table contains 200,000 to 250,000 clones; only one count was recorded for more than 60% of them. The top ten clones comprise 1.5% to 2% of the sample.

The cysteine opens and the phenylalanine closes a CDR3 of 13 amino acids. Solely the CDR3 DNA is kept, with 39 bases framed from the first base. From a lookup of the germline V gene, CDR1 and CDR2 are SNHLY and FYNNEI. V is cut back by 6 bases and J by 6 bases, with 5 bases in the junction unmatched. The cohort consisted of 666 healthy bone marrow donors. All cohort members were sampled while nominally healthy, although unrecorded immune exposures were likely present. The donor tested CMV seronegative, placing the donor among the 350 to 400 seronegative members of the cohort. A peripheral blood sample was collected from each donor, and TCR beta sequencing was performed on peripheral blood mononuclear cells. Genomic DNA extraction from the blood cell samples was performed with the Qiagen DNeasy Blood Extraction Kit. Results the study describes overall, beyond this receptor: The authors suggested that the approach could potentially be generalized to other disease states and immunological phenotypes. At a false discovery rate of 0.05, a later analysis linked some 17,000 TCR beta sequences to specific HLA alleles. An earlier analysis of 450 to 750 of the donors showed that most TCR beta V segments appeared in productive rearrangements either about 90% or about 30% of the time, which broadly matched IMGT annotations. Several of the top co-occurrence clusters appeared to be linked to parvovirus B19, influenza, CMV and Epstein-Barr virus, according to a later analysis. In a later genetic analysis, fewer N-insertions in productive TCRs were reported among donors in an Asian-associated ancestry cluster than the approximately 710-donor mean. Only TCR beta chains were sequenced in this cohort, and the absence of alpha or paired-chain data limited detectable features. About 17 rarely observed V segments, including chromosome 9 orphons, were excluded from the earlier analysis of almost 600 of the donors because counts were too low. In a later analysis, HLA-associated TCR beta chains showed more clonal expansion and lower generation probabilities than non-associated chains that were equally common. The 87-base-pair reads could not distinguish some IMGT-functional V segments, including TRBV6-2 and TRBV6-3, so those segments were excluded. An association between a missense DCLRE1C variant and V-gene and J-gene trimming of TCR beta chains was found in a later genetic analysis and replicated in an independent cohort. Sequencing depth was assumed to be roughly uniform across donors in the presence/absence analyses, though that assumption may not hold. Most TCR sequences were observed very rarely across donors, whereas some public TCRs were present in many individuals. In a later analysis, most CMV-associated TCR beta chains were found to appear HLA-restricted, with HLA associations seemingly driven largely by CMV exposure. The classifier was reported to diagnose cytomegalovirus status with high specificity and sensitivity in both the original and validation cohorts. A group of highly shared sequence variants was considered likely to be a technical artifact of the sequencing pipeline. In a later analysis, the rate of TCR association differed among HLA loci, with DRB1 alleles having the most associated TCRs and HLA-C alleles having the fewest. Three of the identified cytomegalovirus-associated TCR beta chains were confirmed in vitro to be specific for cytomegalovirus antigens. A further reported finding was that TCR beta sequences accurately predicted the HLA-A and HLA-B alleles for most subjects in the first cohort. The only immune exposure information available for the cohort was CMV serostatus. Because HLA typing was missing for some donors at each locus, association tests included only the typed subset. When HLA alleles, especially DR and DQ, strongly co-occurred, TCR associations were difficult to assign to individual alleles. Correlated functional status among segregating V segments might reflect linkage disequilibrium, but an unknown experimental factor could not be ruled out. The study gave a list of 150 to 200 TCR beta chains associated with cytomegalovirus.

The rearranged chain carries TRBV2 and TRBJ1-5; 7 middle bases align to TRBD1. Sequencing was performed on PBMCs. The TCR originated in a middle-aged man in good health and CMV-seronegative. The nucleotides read TGTGCCAGCAGCCTCGACAGGGCTCAGCCCCAGCATTTT. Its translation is CASSLDRAQPQHF.